This TCR beta chain was captured by sequencing in a study of neurological immune-mediated disorders. TCRdb fed the 5' RACE reads into MiXCR, producing one record per CDR3 protein. The sample yields 45,000 to 55,000 distinct CDR3 sequences, around 5.3% seen once. V was clipped by 4 bases and J by 4 bases; unmatched bases: 13. The CDR3 runs 17 residues. Germline CDR1 is MDHEN and CDR2 is SYDVKM. This clonotype was picked up a small number of times. The V and J genes are TRBV28 and TRBJ1-1, with 9 bases lining up with TRBD1. The clonotype was recovered from a woman aged 18-29 years with multiple sclerosis. Material: CD4+ T cells from blood. In nucleotides, the CDR3 is TGTGCCAGCAGTTCGAATCCGGGACAGGGTGTGAGCACTGAAGCTTTCTTT. It specifies CASSSNPGQGVSTEAFF.